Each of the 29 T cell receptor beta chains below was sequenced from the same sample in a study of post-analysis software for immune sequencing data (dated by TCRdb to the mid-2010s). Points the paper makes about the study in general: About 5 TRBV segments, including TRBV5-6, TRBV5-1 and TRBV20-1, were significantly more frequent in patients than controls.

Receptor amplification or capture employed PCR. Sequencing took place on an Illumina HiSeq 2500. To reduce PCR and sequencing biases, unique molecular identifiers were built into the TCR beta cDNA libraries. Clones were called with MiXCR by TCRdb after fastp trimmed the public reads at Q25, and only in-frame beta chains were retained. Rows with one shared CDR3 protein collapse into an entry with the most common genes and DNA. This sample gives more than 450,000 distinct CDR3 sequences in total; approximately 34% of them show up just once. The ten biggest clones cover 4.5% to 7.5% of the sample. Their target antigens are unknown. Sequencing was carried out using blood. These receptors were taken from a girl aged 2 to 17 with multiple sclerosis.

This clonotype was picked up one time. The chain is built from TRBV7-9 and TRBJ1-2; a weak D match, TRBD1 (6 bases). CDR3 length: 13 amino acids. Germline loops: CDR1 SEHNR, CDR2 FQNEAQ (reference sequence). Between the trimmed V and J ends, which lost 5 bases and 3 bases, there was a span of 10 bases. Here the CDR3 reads CASSPGQYYGYTF. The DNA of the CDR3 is TGTGCCAGCAGCCCCGGACAGTACTATGGCTACACCTTC.

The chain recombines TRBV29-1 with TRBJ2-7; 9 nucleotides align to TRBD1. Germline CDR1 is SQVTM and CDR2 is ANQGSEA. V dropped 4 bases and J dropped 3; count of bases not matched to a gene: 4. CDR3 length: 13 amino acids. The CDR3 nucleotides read TGCAGCGTTGGACAGGGGGATTTCTACGAGCAGTACTTC. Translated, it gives CSVGQGDFYEQYF.

The CDR3 protein is CSARHRVGSQYF. For the CDR3, the DNA is TGCAGTGCTAGGCATAGGGTTGGGTCCCAGTACTTC. The chain recombines TRBV20-1 with TRBJ2-5, with no clear D. CDR3 size: 12 residues. V lost 3 bases to trimming and J lost 9 bases, with 14 bases between them. The germline V gene encodes CDR1 DFQATT and CDR2 SNEGSKA (reference sequence).

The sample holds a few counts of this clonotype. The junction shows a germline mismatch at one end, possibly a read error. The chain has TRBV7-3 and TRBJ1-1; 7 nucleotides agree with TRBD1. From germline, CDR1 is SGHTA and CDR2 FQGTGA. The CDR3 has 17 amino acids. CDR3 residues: CASSFIPVTGPDTEAFF. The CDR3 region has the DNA TGTGCCAGCAGCTTCATCCCCGTGACAGGGCCGGACACTGAGGCTTTCTTT.

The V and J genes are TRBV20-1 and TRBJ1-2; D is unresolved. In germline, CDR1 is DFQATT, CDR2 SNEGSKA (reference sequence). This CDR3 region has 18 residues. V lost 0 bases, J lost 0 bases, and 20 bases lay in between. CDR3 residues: CSARDWGQQAQSNYGYTF. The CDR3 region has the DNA TGCAGTGCTAGAGATTGGGGTCAGCAGGCCCAATCTAACTATGGCTACACCTTC.

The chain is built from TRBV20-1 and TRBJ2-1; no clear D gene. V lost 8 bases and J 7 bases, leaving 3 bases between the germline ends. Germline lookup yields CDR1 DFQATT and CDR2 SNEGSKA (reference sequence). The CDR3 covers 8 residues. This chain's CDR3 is CSLNEQFF. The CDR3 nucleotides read TGCAGTCTGAATGAGCAGTTCTTC.

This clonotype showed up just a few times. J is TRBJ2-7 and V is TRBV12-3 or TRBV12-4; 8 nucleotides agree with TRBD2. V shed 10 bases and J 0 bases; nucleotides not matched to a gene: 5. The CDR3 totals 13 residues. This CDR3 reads CANSGSISYEQYF. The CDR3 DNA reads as TGTGCCAACAGCGGGAGCATCTCCTACGAGCAGTACTTC.

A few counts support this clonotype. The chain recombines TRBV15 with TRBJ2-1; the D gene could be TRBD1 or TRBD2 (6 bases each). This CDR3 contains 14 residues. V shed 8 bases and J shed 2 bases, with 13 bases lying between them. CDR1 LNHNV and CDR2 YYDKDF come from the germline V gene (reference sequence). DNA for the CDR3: TGTGCCACCGGGGGGCCCCTTGCCTACAATGAGCAGTTCTTC. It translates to CATGGPLAYNEQFF.

CDR3 DNA: TGTGCCAGCAGCCGTCCCGGGACAGGGGGCATAACCTACGAGCAGTACTTC. Protein: CASSRPGTGGITYEQYF. The chain employs TRBV5-6 and TRBJ2-7, with TRBD1 identical over 12 bases. The CDR3 has 17 residues. Trimming took 4 bases from V and 2 from J; bases not matched to a gene: 10. The germline CDR1 and CDR2 sequences are SGHDT and YYEEEE.

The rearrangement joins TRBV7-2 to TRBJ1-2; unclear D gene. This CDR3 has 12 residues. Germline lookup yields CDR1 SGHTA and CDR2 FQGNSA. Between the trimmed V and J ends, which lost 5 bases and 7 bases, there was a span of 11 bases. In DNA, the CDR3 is TGTGCCAGCAGCCCCAAGTCAGGTGGCTACACCTTC. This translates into CASSPKSGGYTF.

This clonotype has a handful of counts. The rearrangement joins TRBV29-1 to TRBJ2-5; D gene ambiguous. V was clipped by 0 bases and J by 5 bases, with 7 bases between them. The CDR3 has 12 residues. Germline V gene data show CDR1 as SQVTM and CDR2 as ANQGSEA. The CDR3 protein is CSVEDHGETQYF. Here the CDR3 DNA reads TGCAGCGTTGAAGACCACGGGGAGACCCAGTACTTC.

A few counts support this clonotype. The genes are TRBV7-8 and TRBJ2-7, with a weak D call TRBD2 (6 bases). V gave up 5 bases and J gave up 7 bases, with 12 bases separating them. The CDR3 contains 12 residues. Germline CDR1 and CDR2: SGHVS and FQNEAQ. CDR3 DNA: TGTGCCAGCAGCAAAGGAGGAGGGGAGCAGTACTTC. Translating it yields CASSKGGGEQYF.

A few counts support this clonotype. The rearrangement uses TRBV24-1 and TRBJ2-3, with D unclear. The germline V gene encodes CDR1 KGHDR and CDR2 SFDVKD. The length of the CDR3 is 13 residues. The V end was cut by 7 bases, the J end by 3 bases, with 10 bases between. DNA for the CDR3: TGTGCCACCAGGGCCTCCGAGACAGATACGCAGTATTTT. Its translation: CATRASETDTQYF.

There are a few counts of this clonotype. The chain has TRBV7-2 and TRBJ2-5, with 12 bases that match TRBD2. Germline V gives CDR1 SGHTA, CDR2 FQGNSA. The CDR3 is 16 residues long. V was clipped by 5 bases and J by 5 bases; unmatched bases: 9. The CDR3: CASSSLAGGPSETQYF. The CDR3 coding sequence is TGTGCCAGCAGCAGCCTAGCGGGGGGGCCGTCGGAGACCCAGTACTTC.

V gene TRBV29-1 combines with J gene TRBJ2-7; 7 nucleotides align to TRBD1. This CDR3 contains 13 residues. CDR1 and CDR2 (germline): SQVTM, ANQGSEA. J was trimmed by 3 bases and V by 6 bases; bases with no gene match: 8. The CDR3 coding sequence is TGCAGCGTCGTGAAGACAGGGATCTACGAGCAGTACTTC. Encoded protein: CSVVKTGIYEQYF.

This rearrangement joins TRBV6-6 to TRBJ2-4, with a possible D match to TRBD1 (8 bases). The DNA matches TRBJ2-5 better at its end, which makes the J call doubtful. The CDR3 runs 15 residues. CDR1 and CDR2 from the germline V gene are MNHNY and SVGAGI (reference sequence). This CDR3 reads CASTQRDRIQETQYF. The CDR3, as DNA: TGTGCCAGCACCCAGCGGGACAGGATCCAAGAGACCCAGTACTTC.

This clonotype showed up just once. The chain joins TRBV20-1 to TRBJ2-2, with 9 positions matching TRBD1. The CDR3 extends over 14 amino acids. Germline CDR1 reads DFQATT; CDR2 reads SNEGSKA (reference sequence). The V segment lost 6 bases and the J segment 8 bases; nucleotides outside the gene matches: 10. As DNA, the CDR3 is TGCAGTGCCGAGCTTCGGACAGGGGAAGGGGAGCTGTTTTTT. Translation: CSAELRTGEGELFF.

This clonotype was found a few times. The CDR3 loop is CASSFLIGTTFGANVLTF. DNA of the CDR3: TGCGCCAGCAGCTTCCTGATAGGGACCACCTTCGGGGCCAACGTCCTGACTTTC. The V call is TRBV5-1, the J call TRBJ2-6; possibly TRBD1 or TRBD2 for D (5 bases each). CDR1 and CDR2 from the germline V gene are SGHRS and YFSETQ. Trimming stripped 2 bases from V and 4 bases from J, with 19 bases between. There are 18 residues in the CDR3.

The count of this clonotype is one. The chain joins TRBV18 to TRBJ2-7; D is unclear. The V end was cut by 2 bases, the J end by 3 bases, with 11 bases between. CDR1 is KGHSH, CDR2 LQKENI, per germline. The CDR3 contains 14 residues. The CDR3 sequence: CASSPISGNYEQYF. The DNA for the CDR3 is TGTGCCAGCTCACCAATATCCGGAAACTACGAGCAGTACTTC.

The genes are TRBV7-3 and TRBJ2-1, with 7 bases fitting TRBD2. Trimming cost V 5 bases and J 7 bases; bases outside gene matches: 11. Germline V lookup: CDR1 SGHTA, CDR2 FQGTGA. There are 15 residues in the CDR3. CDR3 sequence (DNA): TGTGCCAGCAGCCCTGCGGCTAGCGGACTGAATGAGCAGTTCTTC. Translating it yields CASSPAASGLNEQFF.

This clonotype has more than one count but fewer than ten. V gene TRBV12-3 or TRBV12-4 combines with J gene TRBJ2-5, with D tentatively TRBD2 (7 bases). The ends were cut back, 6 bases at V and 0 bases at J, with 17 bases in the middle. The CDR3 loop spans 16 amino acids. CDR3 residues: CASSHRGGLYQETQYF. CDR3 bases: TGTGCCAGCAGCCATAGGGGGGGCCTGTACCAAGAGACCCAGTACTTC.

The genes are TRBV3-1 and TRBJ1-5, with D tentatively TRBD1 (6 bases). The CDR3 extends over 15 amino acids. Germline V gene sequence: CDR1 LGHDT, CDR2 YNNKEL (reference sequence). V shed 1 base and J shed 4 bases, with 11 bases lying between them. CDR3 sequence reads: CASSQGGTGNQPQHF. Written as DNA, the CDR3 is TGTGCCAGCAGCCAAGGAGGTACAGGGAATCAGCCCCAGCATTTT.

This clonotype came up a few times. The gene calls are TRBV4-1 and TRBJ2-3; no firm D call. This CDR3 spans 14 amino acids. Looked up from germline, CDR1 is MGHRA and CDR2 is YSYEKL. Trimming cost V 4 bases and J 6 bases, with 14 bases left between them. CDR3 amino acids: CASSLTGLADTQYF. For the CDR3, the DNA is TGCGCCAGCAGCCTGACGGGCCTCGCGGATACGCAGTATTTT.

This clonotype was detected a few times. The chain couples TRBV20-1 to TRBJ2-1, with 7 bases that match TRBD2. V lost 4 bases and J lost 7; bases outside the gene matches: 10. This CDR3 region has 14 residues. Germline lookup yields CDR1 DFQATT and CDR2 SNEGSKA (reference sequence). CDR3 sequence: CSANRRGEKNEQFF. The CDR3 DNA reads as TGCAGTGCTAACAGACGGGGGGAGAAAAATGAGCAGTTCTTC.

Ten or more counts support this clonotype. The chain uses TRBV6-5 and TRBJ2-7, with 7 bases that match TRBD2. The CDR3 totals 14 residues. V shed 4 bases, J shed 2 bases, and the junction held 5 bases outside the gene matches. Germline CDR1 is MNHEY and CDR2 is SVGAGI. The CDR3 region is CASSSAGLTYEQYF. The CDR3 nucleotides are TGTGCCAGCAGTTCAGCGGGACTCACCTACGAGCAGTACTTC.

CDR3 coding DNA: TGTGCCAGCAGCCCGACAGGGGCAAATCCACCCCTCCACTTT. Encoded protein: CASSPTGANPPLHF. The rearrangement links TRBV3-1 to TRBJ1-6; the match to TRBD1 covers 8 bases. Germline lookup yields CDR1 LGHDT and CDR2 YNNKEL (reference sequence). This CDR3 comprises 14 residues. Trimming took 4 bases from V and 11 from J; bases not matched to a gene: 7.

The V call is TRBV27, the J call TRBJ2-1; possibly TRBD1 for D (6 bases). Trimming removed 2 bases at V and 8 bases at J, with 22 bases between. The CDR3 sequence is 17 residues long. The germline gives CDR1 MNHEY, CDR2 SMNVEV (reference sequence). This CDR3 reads CASSLIWGPQLFHEQFF. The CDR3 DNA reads TGTGCCAGCAGTTTAATATGGGGGCCTCAGTTATTCCATGAGCAGTTCTTC.

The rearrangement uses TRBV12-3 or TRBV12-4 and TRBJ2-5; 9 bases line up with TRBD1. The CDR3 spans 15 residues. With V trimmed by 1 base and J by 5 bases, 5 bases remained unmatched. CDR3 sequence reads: CASSLVGTGRETQYF. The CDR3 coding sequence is TGTGCCAGCAGTTTAGTCGGGACAGGGAGGGAGACCCAGTACTTC.

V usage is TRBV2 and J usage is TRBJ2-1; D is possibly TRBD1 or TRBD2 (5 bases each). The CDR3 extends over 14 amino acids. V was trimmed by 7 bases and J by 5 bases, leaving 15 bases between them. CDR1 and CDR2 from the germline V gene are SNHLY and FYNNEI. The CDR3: CASTRMGTDNEQFF. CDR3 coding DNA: TGTGCCAGCACCAGAATGGGGACGGACAATGAGCAGTTCTTC.